What follows describes a single T cell receptor (beta chain). Its specific antigen is unknown. No base-level quality is on record; no much larger clone is a single base apart. The collaborating institutions used their own protocols to collect whole blood in K2EDTA tubes. For TCRbeta analysis, collaborators shipped samples in one of three forms: frozen whole blood, isolated PBMCs, or DNA extracted from either of those sample types. The data were obtained in a study of blood T cell repertoires in COVID-19 (dated by TCRdb to about 2020). Broadly, across the study: Samples from collaborators originated in the United States, Italy and Spain and spanned both the acute and convalescent phases of COVID-19. The prospective study material was composed of cDNA or gDNA derived from T cells, B-cell-depleted T cells, or PBMCs. Subjects who had been exposed to COVID-19, were actively infected with it, or had recovered from it provided the deeply sampled blood TCRbeta repertoires that made up the dataset. A freely available public database, intended as a resource for researchers studying the immune response to SARS-CoV-2, is where the repertoires were released. The samples were drawn from two sources: the first 160 participants of the ongoing ImmuneRACE study, and fewer than 1,500 subjects contributed by 6 global collaborators. A de-identified subject ID, COVID-19 status, age in years and sex were almost always included in the sample metadata. HLA class I and class II types, where available, came from metadata supplied by the sample provider rather than from assay-based typing. Beyond this particular receptor, the publication reports: The quantity of clinical and demographic metadata differed by source and by participant and was supplied without curation.

The immunoSEQ Assay, a bias-controlled multiplex PCR, was used to amplify TCRbeta CDR3 regions from genomic DNA. Concerning the study's data processing: Nucleated cell counts per sample were estimated from amplification of reference gene primers within the assay. Sequence reads were collapsed and filtered to measure the absolute abundance of every unique TCRbeta CDR3 rearrangement. For each sample, productive Simpson clonality was calculated as the square root of Simpson's diversity index over productive rearrangements. What TCRdb holds here is the immuneACCESS table cut down to in-frame rearrangements. Part of the clones is not present; checked against another copy, under half of the missing clones reflect an unresolved V gene, and the others are unexplained. V, J and clone size are those of that table, while D and trimming were read from the DNA. The sample has 250,000 or so clones on record, around 80% of them singletons. Around 4% of the sample comes from the top ten.

Sequences SGHTA (CDR1) and FQGNSA (CDR2) are obtained from the germline V gene. The CDR3 numbers 17 residues from cysteine through phenylalanine. The retained sequence is limited to the CDR3, 51 bases, with the frame set at the first base. Here V drops 2 bases and J drops 2 bases, and the junction holds 9 bases not matched to any gene. Recombination connected TRBV7-2 to TRBJ1-1; 9 central nucleotides agree with TRBD1. This receptor was identified in a man in his fifties or sixties with acute or convalescent COVID-19. What was sequenced was peripheral blood. The DNA reads as follows: TGTGCCAGCAGCTTATTGGACAGGGGTGGAAGAAACACTGAAGCTTTCTTT. This yields the protein CASSLLDRGGRNTEAFF.